Listed below are T cell receptor beta chains from one sample, sequenced in a study of blood T cell repertoires in COVID-19. Method: immunoSEQ multiplex PCR; TCRdb's copy keeps in-frame clones and lacks some. Among about 110,000 clones listed, approximately 90% were seen once. The specimen was peripheral blood. The receptors were gathered from a woman aged 45-65 years with acute or convalescent COVID-19. Each CDR3 is given with its conserved first and last residue. Fields, in order: J gene, V gene, D gene, clone size, CDR3 protein, CDR3 DNA. A D gene is named only where the DNA matches it firmly. The listing skips clone size in some rows; elsewhere it reads once, few, many or a size class.

J gene: TRBJ2-1
V gene: TRBV3-1/TRBV3-2
D gene: -
clone size: -
CDR3 protein: CASSRRPQGGAGSNEQFF
CDR3 DNA: TGTGCCAGCAGCCGACGCCCCCAGGGTGGCGCAGGATCGAATGAGCAGTTCTTC

J gene: TRBJ2-3
V gene: TRBV7-2
D gene: -
clone size: -
CDR3 protein: CASSWSGDTQYF
CDR3 DNA: TGTGCCAGCAGCTGGAGCGGAGATACGCAGTATTTT

J gene: TRBJ1-1
V gene: TRBV30
D gene: -
clone size: -
CDR3 protein: CAWRRQGNTEAFF
CDR3 DNA: TGTGCCTGGAGGAGGCAGGGGAACACTGAAGCTTTCTTT

J gene: TRBJ1-1
V gene: TRBV5-1
D gene: -
clone size: once
CDR3 protein: CASSITGLPEAFF
CDR3 DNA: TGCGCCAGCAGCATTACAGGGCTGCCTGAGGCTTTCTTT

J gene: TRBJ1-5
V gene: TRBV19
D gene: TRBD1
clone size: -
CDR3 protein: CATCRGRKGNQPQHF
CDR3 DNA: TGTGCCACCTGCAGGGGGCGCAAAGGCAATCAGCCCCAGCATTTT

J gene: TRBJ2-2
V gene: TRBV7-2
D gene: TRBD2
clone size: -
CDR3 protein: CASSFTSGSGELFF
CDR3 DNA: TGTGCCAGCAGCTTTACTAGCGGGTCGGGGGAGCTGTTTTTT

J gene: TRBJ2-3
V gene: TRBV28
D gene: TRBD2
clone size: -
CDR3 protein: CASSQAGANTDTQYF
CDR3 DNA: TGTGCCAGCAGTCAGGCGGGAGCAAACACAGATACGCAGTATTTT

J gene: TRBJ2-1
V gene: TRBV28
D gene: -
clone size: -
CDR3 protein: CASSSSARGRQFF
CDR3 DNA: TGTGCCAGCAGTTCCAGTGCACGGGGAAGGCAGTTCTTC

J gene: TRBJ2-7
V gene: TRBV21-1
D gene: -
clone size: -
CDR3 protein: CASSKWSGSPTYEQYF
CDR3 DNA: TGTGCCAGCAGCAAGTGGAGCGGGAGCCCCACTTACGAGCAGTACTTC

J gene: TRBJ2-1
V gene: TRBV6-5
D gene: TRBD2
clone size: -
CDR3 protein: CASRVSGTHEQFF
CDR3 DNA: TGTGCCAGCAGAGTTAGCGGGACCCATGAGCAGTTCTTC

J gene: TRBJ2-3
V gene: TRBV3-1/TRBV3-2
D gene: TRBD2
clone size: -
CDR3 protein: CASSRGRNTDTQYF
CDR3 DNA: TGTGCCAGCAGCCGCGGGAGGAATACAGATACGCAGTATTTT

J gene: TRBJ1-1
V gene: TRBV2
D gene: -
clone size: -
CDR3 protein: CASSGNSYTEAFF
CDR3 DNA: TGTGCCAGCAGTGGTAACAGTTACACTGAAGCTTTCTTT

J gene: TRBJ1-2
V gene: TRBV3-1/TRBV3-2
D gene: -
clone size: -
CDR3 protein: CASSQEWASPYGYTF
CDR3 DNA: TGTGCCAGCAGCCAAGAATGGGCTTCACCGTATGGCTACACCTTC

J gene: TRBJ2-2
V gene: TRBV4-2
D gene: -
clone size: -
CDR3 protein: CAGRRGVNTGELFF
CDR3 DNA: TGTGCGGGGAGGAGGGGCGTGAACACCGGGGAGCTGTTTTTT

J gene: TRBJ2-7
V gene: TRBV5-1
D gene: TRBD1
clone size: -
CDR3 protein: CASSLGGQGGQYF
CDR3 DNA: TGCGCCAGCAGCTTGGGGGGACAGGGTGGGCAGTACTTC

J gene: TRBJ2-7
V gene: TRBV6-2/TRBV6-3
D gene: -
clone size: once
CDR3 protein: CASSDYPVRQYF
CDR3 DNA: TGTGCCAGCAGTGATTACCCGGTGCGGCAGTACTTC

J gene: TRBJ2-3
V gene: TRBV5-1
D gene: TRBD2
clone size: -
CDR3 protein: CASSPPGMEAGVTDTQYF
CDR3 DNA: TGCGCCAGCAGCCCACCCGGGATGGAAGCGGGAGTGACCGATACGCAGTATTTT

J gene: TRBJ2-2
V gene: TRBV19
D gene: -
clone size: -
CDR3 protein: CASSDPRGPNTGELFF
CDR3 DNA: TGTGCCAGTAGCGACCCGCGGGGTCCAAACACCGGGGAGCTGTTTTTT

J gene: TRBJ1-3
V gene: TRBV3-1/TRBV3-2
D gene: -
clone size: -
CDR3 protein: CASRRAQEFSGNTIYF
CDR3 DNA: TGTGCCAGCAGGCGGGCCCAGGAATTCTCTGGAAACACCATATATTTT

J gene: TRBJ2-5
V gene: TRBV2
D gene: -
clone size: once
CDR3 protein: CASSLAETQYF
CDR3 DNA: TGTGCCAGCAGTTTAGCGGAGACCCAGTACTTC

J gene: TRBJ1-2
V gene: TRBV19
D gene: TRBD1
clone size: -
CDR3 protein: CASRVGTAYGYTF
CDR3 DNA: TGTGCCAGTAGGGTAGGGACAGCCTATGGCTACACCTTC

J gene: TRBJ2-2
V gene: TRBV6-2/TRBV6-3
D gene: -
clone size: few
CDR3 protein: CASSDTGYTGELFF
CDR3 DNA: TGTGCCAGCAGTGACACAGGTTACACCGGGGAGCTGTTTTTT

J gene: TRBJ2-1
V gene: TRBV19
D gene: TRBD1
clone size: -
CDR3 protein: CASSIDRSDRSSYNEQFF
CDR3 DNA: TGTGCCAGTAGTATAGATCGCTCGGACAGGAGCTCCTACAATGAGCAGTTCTTC

J gene: TRBJ2-2
V gene: TRBV30
D gene: TRBD1
clone size: -
CDR3 protein: CAWSKDRGRGELFF
CDR3 DNA: TGTGCCTGGAGCAAGGACAGGGGTCGCGGGGAGCTGTTTTTT

J gene: TRBJ2-7
V gene: TRBV2
D gene: -
clone size: -
CDR3 protein: CAGAEGGYSYEQYF
CDR3 DNA: TGTGCCGGAGCGGAGGGAGGCTATTCCTACGAGCAGTACTTC

J gene: TRBJ1-1
V gene: TRBV7-9
D gene: TRBD1
clone size: -
CDR3 protein: CASSFPATGRNTEAFF
CDR3 DNA: TGTGCCAGCAGCTTTCCGGCGACAGGGAGGAACACTGAAGCTTTCTTT

J gene: TRBJ2-3
V gene: TRBV3-1/TRBV3-2
D gene: TRBD2
clone size: -
CDR3 protein: CASSQVRTSGTDTQYF
CDR3 DNA: TGTGCCAGCAGCCAAGTACGGACTAGCGGCACAGATACGCAGTATTTT

J gene: TRBJ2-1
V gene: TRBV19
D gene: TRBD1
clone size: -
CDR3 protein: CASSTGQVLSYNEQFF
CDR3 DNA: TGTGCCAGTAGTACCGGACAGGTCCTCTCCTACAATGAGCAGTTCTTC

J gene: TRBJ1-2
V gene: TRBV10-1
D gene: -
clone size: -
CDR3 protein: CASSGNLGGYTF
CDR3 DNA: TGCGCCAGCAGTGGGAACCTAGGAGGCTACACCTTC

J gene: TRBJ1-2
V gene: TRBV12-3/TRBV12-4
D gene: -
clone size: -
CDR3 protein: CASSPDVSYGYTF
CDR3 DNA: TGTGCCAGCAGCCCCGATGTCAGCTATGGCTACACCTTC

J gene: TRBJ1-6
V gene: TRBV27
D gene: -
clone size: -
CDR3 protein: CASRAGNSPLHF
CDR3 DNA: TGTGCCAGCAGGGCGGGGAATTCACCCCTCCACTTT

J gene: TRBJ2-4
V gene: TRBV15
D gene: -
clone size: -
CDR3 protein: CATSRPRDTLAKNIQYF
CDR3 DNA: TGTGCCACCAGCAGACCCCGGGACACCTTAGCCAAAAACATTCAGTACTTC

J gene: TRBJ2-5
V gene: TRBV4-2
D gene: -
clone size: -
CDR3 protein: CASSQGGRRGQETQYF
CDR3 DNA: TGTGCCAGCAGCCAAGGAGGAAGGCGGGGACAAGAGACCCAGTACTTC

J gene: TRBJ1-1
V gene: TRBV27
D gene: TRBD1
clone size: -
CDR3 protein: CASSKDRVGEAFF
CDR3 DNA: TGTGCCAGCAGCAAGGACAGGGTAGGTGAAGCTTTCTTT